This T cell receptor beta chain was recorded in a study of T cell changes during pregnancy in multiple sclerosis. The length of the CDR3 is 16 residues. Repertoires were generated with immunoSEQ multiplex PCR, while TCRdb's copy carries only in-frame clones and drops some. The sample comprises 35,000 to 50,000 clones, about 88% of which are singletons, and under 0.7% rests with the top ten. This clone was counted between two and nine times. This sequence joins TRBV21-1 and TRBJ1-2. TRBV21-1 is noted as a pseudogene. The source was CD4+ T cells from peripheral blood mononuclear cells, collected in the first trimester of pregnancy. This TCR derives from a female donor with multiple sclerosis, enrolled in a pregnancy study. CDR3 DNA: TGTGCCAGCAGCAAAGGGGGAGAAAGGAGGCCTTATGGCTACACCTTC. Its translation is CASSKGGERRPYGYTF.